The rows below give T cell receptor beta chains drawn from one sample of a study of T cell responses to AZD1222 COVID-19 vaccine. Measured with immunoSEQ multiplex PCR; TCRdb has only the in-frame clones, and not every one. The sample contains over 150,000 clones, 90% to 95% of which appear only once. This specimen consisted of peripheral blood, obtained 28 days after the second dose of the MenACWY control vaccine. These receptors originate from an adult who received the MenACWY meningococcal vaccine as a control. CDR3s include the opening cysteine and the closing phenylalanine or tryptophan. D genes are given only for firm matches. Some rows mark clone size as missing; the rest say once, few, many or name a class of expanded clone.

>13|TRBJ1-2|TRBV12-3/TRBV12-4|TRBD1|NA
CASTRDRGYGYTF
TGTGCCAGCACCCGGGACAGGGGCTATGGCTACACCTTC
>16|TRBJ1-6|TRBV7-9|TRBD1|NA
CASSHGQGFYNSPLHF
TGTGCCAGCAGCCACGGACAGGGGTTCTATAATTCACCCCTCCACTTT
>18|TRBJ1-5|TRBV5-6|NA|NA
CASSLRGGLRDSNQPQHF
TGTGCCAGCAGCTTGAGGGGGGGCCTTAGGGATAGCAATCAGCCCCAGCATTTT
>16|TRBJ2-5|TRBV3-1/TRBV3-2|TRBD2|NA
CASSPTLRGDHETQYF
TGTGCCAGCAGCCCTACTTTGCGGGGGGACCATGAGACCCAGTACTTC
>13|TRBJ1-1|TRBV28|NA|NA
CASRPGWGTEAFF
TGTGCCAGCAGGCCCGGGTGGGGTACTGAAGCTTTCTTT
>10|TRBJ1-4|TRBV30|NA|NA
CAWMREKLFF
TGTGCCTGGATGAGGGAAAAACTGTTTTTT
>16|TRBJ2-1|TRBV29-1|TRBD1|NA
CSVGMRTGGFGNEQFF
TGCAGCGTTGGTATGAGGACAGGGGGCTTTGGCAATGAGCAGTTCTTC
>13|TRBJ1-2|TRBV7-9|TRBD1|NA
CASRKQGGHGYTF
TGTGCCAGCAGAAAACAGGGGGGCCATGGCTACACCTTC
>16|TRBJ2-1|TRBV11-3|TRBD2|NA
CASSSGGTSVYNEQFF
TGTGCCAGCAGCTCGGGGGGGACTAGCGTCTACAATGAGCAGTTCTTC
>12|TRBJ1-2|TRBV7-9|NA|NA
CASSFDSYGYTF
TGTGCCAGCAGCTTCGACAGCTATGGCTACACCTTC
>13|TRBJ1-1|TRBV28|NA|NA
CASTRTVNTEAFF
TGTGCCAGCACCCGGACGGTGAACACTGAAGCTTTCTTT
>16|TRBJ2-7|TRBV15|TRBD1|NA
CATSRSSGTVYYEQYF
TGTGCCACCAGCAGATCCTCCGGGACAGTATACTACGAGCAGTACTTC
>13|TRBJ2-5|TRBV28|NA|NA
CASSPAAEETQYF
TGTGCCAGCAGTCCGGCGGCAGAAGAGACCCAGTACTTC
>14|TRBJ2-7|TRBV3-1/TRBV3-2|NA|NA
CASSQDVKPYEQYF
TGTGCCAGCAGCCAAGATGTCAAGCCCTACGAGCAGTACTTC
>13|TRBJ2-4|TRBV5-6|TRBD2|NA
CASSWGFGGNQYF
TGTGCCAGCAGCTGGGGATTCGGGGGGAATCAGTACTTC
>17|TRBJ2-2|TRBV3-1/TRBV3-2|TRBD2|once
CASSQESPGGRAGELFF
TGTGCCAGCAGCCAAGAAAGTCCGGGGGGGCGCGCCGGGGAGCTGTTTTTT
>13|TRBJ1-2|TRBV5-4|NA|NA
CASSFTGINGYTF
TGTGCCAGCAGCTTCACAGGGATTAATGGCTACACCTTC
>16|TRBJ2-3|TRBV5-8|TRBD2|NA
CASSLEAGSFTDTQYF
TGTGCCAGCAGCTTGGAAGCGGGGAGTTTCACAGATACGCAGTATTTT
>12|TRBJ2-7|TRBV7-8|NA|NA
CASSGGVAEQYF
TGTGCCAGCAGCGGAGGAGTGGCTGAGCAGTACTTC
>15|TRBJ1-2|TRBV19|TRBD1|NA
CASSAPGQGLYGYTF
TGTGCCAGTAGTGCTCCGGGACAGGGACTATATGGCTACACCTTC
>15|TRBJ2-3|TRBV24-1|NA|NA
CATSDRGSSTDTQYF
TGTGCCACCAGTGATAGGGGCTCTAGCACAGATACGCAGTATTTT
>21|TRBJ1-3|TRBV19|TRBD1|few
CASSMGTFGQGPRLGSNTIYF
TGTGCCAGTAGTATGGGGACGTTTGGACAGGGGCCGCGGCTGGGAAGCAACACCATATATTTT